The entry below gives a single TCR beta chain sequence along with its context. This specimen comes from a study of blood T cell repertoires in COVID-19. The wider study: Whether acute or convalescent, the COVID-19 samples came from the United States, Italy and Spain. The analysed material was cDNA or gDNA that came from T cells, B-cell-depleted T cells, or PBMCs.

This CDR3 region has 12 residues. After removal of 7 bases from V and 5 bases from J, the junction contained 5 bases not matched to a gene. In germline, CDR1 is SQVTM, CDR2 ANQGSEA. In the original processing: Scientists estimated how many nucleated cells there were by amplifying reference gene primers. Profiled with immunoSEQ multiplex PCR; TCRdb holds only in-frame clones, not every one. V and J calls and clone size are those listed in that table; D and trimming were worked out from the DNA. The table lists hundreds of thousands of clones, 82% of them singletons. The chain couples TRBV29-1 to TRBJ1-2; 9 positions agree with TRBD1. This sequence originates from a woman at least 80 years old with active or convalescent COVID-19. The sequencing sample was made of peripheral blood. CDR3 bases: TGCAGCGCTGGACAGGGGAGTTATGGCTACACCTTC. It is translated as CSAGQGSYGYTF.